The T cell receptor (beta chain) under discussion was sequenced for a study of blood T cell repertoires in COVID-19. Study context: T cells, B-cell-depleted T cells, or PBMCs provided the cDNA or gDNA that served as material.

J lost 5 bases, V lost 1 base, and 4 bases had no gene match. This CDR3 spans 14 amino acids. The germline gives CDR1 SGHDT, CDR2 YYEEEE. Data came from immunoSEQ multiplex PCR; TCRdb stores just in-frame clones and leaves some out. The data contain roughly 100,000 clones, roughly 84% of them singletons. Sequencing input: peripheral blood. The chain links TRBV5-6 to TRBJ2-7; TRBD2 matches 9 bases. The receptor comes from a human donor in a cohort sampled during active COVID-19. The CDR3 region is CASSLKWTSDEQYF. The CDR3 coding sequence is TGTGCCAGCAGCTTGAAGTGGACTAGCGACGAGCAGTACTTC.